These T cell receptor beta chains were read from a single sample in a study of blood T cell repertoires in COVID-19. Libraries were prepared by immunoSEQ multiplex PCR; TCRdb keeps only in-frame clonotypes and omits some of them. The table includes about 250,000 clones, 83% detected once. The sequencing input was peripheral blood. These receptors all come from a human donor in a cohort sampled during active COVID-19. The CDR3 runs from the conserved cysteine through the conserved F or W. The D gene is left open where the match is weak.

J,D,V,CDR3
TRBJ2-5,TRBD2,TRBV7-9,CASSYRTSGGAETQYF
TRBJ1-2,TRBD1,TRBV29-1,CSVRDREKGGYTF
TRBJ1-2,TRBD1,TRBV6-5,CASSYSLQGADGYTF
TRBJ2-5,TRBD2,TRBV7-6,CASSLGASGQETQYF
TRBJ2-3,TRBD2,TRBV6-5,CASSKLAGKTDTQYF
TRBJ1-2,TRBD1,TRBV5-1,CASSIGTLGGGDTF
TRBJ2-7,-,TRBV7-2,CASSPFGGGSSYEQYF
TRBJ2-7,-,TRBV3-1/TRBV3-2,CASSQGGVEQYF
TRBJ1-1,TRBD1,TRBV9,CASTPRDRGPNTEAFF
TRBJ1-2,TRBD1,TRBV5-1,CASSLTLDRPNGYTF
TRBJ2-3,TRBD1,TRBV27,CASSLPLGQGTDTQYF
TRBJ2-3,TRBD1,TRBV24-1,CATSDGGQGKDTQYF
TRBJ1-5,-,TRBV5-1,CASSLGQGLNQPQHF
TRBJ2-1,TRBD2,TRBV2,CASSDSSGSSYNEQFF
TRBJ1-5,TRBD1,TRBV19,CASSIYATGGTHQPQHF
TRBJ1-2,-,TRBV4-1,CASSPREGPDYGYTF
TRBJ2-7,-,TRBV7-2,CASSISGNSYEQYF
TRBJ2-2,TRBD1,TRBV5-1,CASTNDREGHTGELFF
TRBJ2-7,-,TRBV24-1,CATSDTRGSKEQYF
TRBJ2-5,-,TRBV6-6,CASSLAGRRETQYF
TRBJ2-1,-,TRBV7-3,CASSLRGEGYNEQFF
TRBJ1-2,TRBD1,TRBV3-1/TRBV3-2,CASSHTGTGVGYTF
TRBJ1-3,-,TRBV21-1,CASSKVQVKNTIYF